The T cell receptor beta chain described here comes from a study of blood T cell repertoires in COVID-19. The table came from immunoSEQ multiplex PCR; TCRdb's copy has only in-frame clones and leaves some out. The sample includes over 80,000 clones, around 82% of them seen just once. The germline V gene encodes CDR1 SGHRS and CDR2 YFSETQ. V lost 4 bases to trimming and J lost 0 bases, with 10 bases between them. The CDR3 contains 15 residues. The sample was peripheral blood. The sequence was collected from a woman in her fifties or sixties with acute or convalescent COVID-19. This sequence joins TRBV5-1 and TRBJ1-4; no definite D call. The CDR3 DNA reads as TGCGCCAGCAGCCCGGGGTGGGCAACTAATGAAAAACTGTTTTTT. Translating it yields CASSPGWATNEKLFF.